The next 5 T cell receptor beta chains were all read from a single sample in a study of low-dose radiotherapy and immunotherapy resistance in tumors. First-strand cDNA used TRAV- and TRBV-specific primers, covering alpha and beta chains. Both a constant-region primer and a V-primer adapter served to amplify TCRs across 15 to 20 PCR cycles. TCRdb analysed the reads with MiXCR anew, one entry per CDR3 protein. Among 60,000 to 75,000 distinct CDR3 sequences, around 27% were seen once, and the ten largest hold 5.5% to 8.5%. Regarding time point: before trial treatment. Here the sequenced sample was PBMCs, taken before treatment. These receptors originate from a male donor with rectosigmoid adenocarcinoma.

The table lists this clonotype with many counts. The chain employs TRBV4-2 and TRBJ1-2; the match to TRBD1 covers 8 bases. Germline V gene lookup returns CDR1 LGHNA and CDR2 YNFKEQ. With V trimmed by 3 bases and J by 7 bases, 10 bases remained unmatched. The CDR3 loop spans 15 amino acids. In DNA, the CDR3 is TGTGCCAGCAGCCAGACGTTGACAGGGGTGGGTGGCTACACCTTC. Protein product: CASSQTLTGVGGYTF.

The V call is TRBV7-9, the J call TRBJ2-1; 13 positions agree with TRBD2. Germline V gives CDR1 SEHNR, CDR2 FQNEAQ (reference sequence). This CDR3 is 19 amino acids long. V was pared by 3 bases and J by 0 bases, with 8 bases of the junction left unmatched. CDR3 amino acids: CASSFDGTSGASSYNEQFF. The CDR3 nucleotides read TGTGCCAGCAGCTTCGATGGGACTAGCGGGGCAAGCTCCTACAATGAGCAGTTCTTC.

In this sample, this clonotype turned up many times. The genes are TRBV27 and TRBJ2-7; 8 nucleotides line up with TRBD2. The CDR3 consists of 15 residues. V lost 6 bases and J lost 2; bases outside the gene matches: 9. Germline V gene data show CDR1 as MNHEY and CDR2 as SMNVEV (reference sequence). The CDR3 nucleotides read TGTGCCAGCAGACGGAGCGGGAGTTCCCCCTACGAGCAGTACTTC. Amino acids: CASRRSGSSPYEQYF.

In its sample, this clonotype was seen many times. V gene TRBV5-1 combines with J gene TRBJ2-3; D unclear. The CDR3 has 16 residues. Per the germline V gene, CDR1 is SGHRS and CDR2 is YFSETQ. V lost 1 base, J lost 0 bases, and 12 bases lay in between. CDR3 DNA sequence: TGCGCCAGCAGCTTGAGCGCGGCCACTAGCACAGATACGCAGTATTTT. Translated, it gives CASSLSAATSTDTQYF.

This clonotype was observed at least ten times. In nucleotides, the CDR3 is TGTGCCAGCAGCTTGGATTCGGGCGGGAGAACCATTCAGTACTTC. Protein: CASSLDSGGRTIQYF. The chain has TRBV5-8 and TRBJ2-4; 7 bases are a match to TRBD2. Germline-derived CDR1 and CDR2 are SGHTS and YDEGEE. CDR3 length: 15 amino acids. V lost 0 bases and J lost 9; bases outside the gene matches: 9. The full variable domain, in which reference TRBV5-8 and TRBJ2-4 provide the parts outside the CDR3, is EAGVTQSPTHLIKTRGQQATLRCSPISGHTSVYWYQQALGLGLQFLLWYDEGEERNRGNFPPRFSGRQFPNYSSELNVNALELEDSALYLCASSLDSGGRTIQYFGAGTRLSVL.